The T cell receptor (beta chain) under discussion was sequenced for a study of blood T cells in healthy people across ages. This CDR3 has 14 amino acids. Germline CDR1 is LGHNA and CDR2 is YSLEER. Trimming took 5 bases from V and 3 from J, leaving 12 bases between them. Peripheral blood samples of around 9.8 milliliters were drawn from each donor. Using a J-beta primer mix together with a sample-barcoded 5' primer, a second PCR was run for roughly 7 to 11 cycles. The template-switch adaptor, which had 12 random nucleotides, put a tag on each cDNA molecule. From the 5' RACE reads, TCRdb called clonotypes with MiXCR, one entry per CDR3 protein. The sample yields about 1.1 million distinct CDR3 sequences, roughly two fifths seen once. In the case of this clonotype: Its target is unknown.

Overall study findings and caveats: Across the age range, TCR beta diversity per million T cells fell in a roughly linear way. One million T cells yielded diversity estimates that were considered underestimates.

V is TRBV4-3 and J is TRBJ2-3; tentative D call: TRBD1 (6 bases). Sample: blood. This sequence originates from a man in his late teens or twenties in good health. Here the CDR3 reads CASSARGQTDTQYF. DNA for the CDR3: TGCGCCAGCAGCGCGCGCGGACAGACAGATACGCAGTATTTT.